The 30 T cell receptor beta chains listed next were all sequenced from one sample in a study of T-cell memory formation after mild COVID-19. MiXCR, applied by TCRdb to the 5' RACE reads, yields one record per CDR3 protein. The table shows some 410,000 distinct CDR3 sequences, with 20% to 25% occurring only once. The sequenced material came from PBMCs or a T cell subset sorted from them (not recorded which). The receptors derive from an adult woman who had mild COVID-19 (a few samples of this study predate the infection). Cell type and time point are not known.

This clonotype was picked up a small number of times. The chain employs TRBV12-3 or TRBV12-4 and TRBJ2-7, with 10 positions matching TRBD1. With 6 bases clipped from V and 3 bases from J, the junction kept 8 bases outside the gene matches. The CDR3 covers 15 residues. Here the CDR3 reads CASSRDRGPIYEQYF. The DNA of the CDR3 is TGTGCCAGCAGCCGGGACAGGGGCCCTATCTACGAGCAGTACTTC.

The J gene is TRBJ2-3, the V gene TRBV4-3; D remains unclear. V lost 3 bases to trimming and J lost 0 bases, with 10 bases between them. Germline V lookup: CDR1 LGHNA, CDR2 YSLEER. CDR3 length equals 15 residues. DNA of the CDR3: TGCGCCAGCAGCCATCGGATTCCTAGCACAGATACGCAGTATTTT. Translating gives CASSHRIPSTDTQYF.

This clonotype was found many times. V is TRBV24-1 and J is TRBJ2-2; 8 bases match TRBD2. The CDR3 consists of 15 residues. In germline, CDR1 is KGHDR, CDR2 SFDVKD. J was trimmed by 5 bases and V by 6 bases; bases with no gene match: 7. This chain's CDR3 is CATSREGLYTGELFF. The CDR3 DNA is TGTGCCACCAGTCGGGAGGGCCTTTATACCGGGGAGCTGTTTTTT.

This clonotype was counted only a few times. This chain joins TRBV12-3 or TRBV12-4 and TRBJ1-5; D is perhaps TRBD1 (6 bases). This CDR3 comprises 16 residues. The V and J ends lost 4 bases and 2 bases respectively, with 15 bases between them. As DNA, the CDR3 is TGTGCCAGCAGTTCCCTGGGGGCGCTTCGCAATCAGCCCCAGCATTTT. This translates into CASSSLGALRNQPQHF.

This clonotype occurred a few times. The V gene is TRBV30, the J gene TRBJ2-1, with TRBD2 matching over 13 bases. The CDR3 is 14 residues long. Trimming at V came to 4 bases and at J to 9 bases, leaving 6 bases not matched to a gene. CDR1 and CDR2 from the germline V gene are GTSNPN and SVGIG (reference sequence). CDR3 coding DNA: TGTGCCTGGATCCCAGGACTAGCGGGAGCTGAGCAGTTCTTC. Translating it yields CAWIPGLAGAEQFF.

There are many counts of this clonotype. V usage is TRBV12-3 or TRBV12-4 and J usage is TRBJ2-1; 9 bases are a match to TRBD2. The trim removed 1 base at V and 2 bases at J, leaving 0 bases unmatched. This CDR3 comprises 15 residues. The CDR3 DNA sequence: TGTGCCAGCAGTTTAGGGACTAGCGCCTACAATGAGCAGTTCTTC. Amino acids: CASSLGTSAYNEQFF.

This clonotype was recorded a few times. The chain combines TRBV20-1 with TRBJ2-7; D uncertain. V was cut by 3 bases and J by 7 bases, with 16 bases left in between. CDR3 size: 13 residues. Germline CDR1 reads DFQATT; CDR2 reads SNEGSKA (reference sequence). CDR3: CSASIPTAQEQYF. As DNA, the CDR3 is TGCAGTGCTAGTATTCCGACGGCGCAGGAGCAGTACTTC.

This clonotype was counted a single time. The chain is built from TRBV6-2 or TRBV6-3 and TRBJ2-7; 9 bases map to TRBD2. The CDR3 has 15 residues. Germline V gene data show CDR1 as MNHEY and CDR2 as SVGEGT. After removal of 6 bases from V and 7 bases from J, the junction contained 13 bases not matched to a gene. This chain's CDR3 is CASSHGLAGDIEQYF. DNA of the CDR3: TGTGCCAGCAGCCACGGTTTAGCGGGAGATATTGAGCAGTACTTC.

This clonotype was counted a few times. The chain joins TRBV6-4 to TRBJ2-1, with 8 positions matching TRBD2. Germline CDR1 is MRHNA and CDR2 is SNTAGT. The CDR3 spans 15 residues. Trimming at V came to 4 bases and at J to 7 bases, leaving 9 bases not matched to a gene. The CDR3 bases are TGTGCCAGCAGTGTGTTCGCGGGAGGCTCTAATGAGCAGTTCTTC. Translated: CASSVFAGGSNEQFF.

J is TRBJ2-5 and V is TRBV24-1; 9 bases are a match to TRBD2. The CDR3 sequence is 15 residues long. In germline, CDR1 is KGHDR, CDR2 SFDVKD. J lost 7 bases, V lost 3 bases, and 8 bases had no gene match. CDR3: CATSDGSGSLRTQYF. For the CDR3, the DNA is TGTGCCACCAGTGATGGTAGCGGGAGCCTCCGGACCCAGTACTTC.

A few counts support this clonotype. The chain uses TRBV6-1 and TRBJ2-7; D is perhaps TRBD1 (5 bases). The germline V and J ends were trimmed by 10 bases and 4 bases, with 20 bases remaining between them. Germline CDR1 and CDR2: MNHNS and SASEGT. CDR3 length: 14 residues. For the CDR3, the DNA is TGTGCCACCGCAAGGCAGGGTACCCTTTACGAGCAGTACTTC. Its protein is CATARQGTLYEQYF.

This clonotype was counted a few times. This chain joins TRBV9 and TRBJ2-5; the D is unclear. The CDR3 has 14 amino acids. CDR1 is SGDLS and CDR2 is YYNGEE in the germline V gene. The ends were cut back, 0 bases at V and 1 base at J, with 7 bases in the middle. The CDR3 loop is CASSVVDIQETQYF. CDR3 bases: TGTGCCAGCAGCGTAGTTGACATCCAAGAGACCCAGTACTTC.

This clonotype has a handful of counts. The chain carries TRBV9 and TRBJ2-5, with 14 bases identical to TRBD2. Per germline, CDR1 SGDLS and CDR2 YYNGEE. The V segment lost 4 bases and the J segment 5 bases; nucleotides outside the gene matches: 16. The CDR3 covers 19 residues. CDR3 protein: CASSPPGTSGGMVEETQYF. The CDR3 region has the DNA TGTGCCAGCAGCCCTCCCGGGACTAGCGGGGGAATGGTAGAGGAGACCCAGTACTTC.

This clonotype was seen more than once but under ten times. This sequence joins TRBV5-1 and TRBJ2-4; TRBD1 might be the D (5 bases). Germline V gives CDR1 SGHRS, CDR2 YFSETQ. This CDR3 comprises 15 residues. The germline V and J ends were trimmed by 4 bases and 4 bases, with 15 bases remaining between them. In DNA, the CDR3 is TGCGCCAGCAGCCCCTTGGGGCAGCAGAAAAACATTCAGTACTTC. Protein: CASSPLGQQKNIQYF.

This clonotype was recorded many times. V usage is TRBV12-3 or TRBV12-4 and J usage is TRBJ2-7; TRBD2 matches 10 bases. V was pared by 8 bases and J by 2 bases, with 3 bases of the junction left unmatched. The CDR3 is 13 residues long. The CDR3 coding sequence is TGTGCCAGCGGAGCGGGGGGGGCCTACGAGCAGTACTTC. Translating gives CASGAGGAYEQYF.

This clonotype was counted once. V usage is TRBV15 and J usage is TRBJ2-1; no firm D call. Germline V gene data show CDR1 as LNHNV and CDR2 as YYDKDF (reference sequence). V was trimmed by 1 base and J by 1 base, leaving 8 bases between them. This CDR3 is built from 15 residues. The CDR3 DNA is TGTGCCACCAGCAGAGGGTCGCAGTCCTACAATGAGCAGTTCTTC. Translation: CATSRGSQSYNEQFF.

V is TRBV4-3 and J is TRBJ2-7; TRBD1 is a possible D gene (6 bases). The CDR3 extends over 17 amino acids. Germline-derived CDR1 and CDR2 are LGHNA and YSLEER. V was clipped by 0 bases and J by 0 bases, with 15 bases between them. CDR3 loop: CASSQETGNHHSYEQYF. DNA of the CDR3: TGCGCCAGCAGCCAAGAAACAGGGAATCACCACTCCTACGAGCAGTACTTC.

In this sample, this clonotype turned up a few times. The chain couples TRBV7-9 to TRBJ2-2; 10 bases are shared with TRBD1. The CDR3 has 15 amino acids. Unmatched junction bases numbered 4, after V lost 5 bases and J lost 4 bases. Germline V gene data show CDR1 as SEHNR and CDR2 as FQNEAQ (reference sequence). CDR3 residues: CASSRQGAGTGELFF. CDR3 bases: TGTGCCAGCAGCCGACAGGGGGCTGGCACCGGGGAGCTGTTTTTT.

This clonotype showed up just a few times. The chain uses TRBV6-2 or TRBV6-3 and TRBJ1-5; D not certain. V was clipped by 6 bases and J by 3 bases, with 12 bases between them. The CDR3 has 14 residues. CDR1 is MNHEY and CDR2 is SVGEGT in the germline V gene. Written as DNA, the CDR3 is TGTGCCAGCAGCAACAGCGGGTTCAATCAGCCCCAGCATTTT. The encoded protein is CASSNSGFNQPQHF.

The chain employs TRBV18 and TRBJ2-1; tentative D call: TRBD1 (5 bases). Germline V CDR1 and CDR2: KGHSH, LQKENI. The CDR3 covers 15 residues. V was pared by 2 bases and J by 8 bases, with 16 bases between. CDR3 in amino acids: CASSPSQGVRDEQFF. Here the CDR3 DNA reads TGTGCCAGCTCACCATCCCAGGGTGTTCGGGATGAGCAGTTCTTC.

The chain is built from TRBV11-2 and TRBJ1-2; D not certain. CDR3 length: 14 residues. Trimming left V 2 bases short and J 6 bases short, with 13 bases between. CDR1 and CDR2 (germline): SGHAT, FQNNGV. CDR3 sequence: CASSLLRDVHGYTF. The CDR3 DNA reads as TGTGCCAGCAGCTTATTACGGGATGTTCATGGCTACACCTTC. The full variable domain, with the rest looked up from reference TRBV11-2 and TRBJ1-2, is EAGVAQSPRYKIIEKRQSVAFWCNPISGHATLYWYQQILGQGPKLLIQFQNNGVVDDSQLPKDRFSAERLKGVDSTLKIQPAKLEDSAVYLCASSLLRDVHGYTFGSGTRLTVV.

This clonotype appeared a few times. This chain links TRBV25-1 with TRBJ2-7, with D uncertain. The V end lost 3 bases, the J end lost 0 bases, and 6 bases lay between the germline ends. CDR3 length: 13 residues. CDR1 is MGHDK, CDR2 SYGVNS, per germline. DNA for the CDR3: TGTGCCAGCAGTGACATGGGCTCCTACGAGCAGTACTTC. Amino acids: CASSDMGSYEQYF.

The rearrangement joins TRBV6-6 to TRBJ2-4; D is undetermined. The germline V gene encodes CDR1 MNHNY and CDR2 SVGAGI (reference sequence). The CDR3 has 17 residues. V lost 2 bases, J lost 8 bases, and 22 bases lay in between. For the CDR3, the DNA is TGTGCCAGCAGTTACCGCCTATCCGGCAGCCTTGATGACATTCAGTACTTC. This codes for CASSYRLSGSLDDIQYF.

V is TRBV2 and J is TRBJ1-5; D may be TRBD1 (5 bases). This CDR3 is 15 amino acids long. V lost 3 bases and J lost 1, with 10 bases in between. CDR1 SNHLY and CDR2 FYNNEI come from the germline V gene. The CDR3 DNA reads TGTGCCAGCAGTGAGGTGGGGCTCAGCAATCAGCCCCAGCATTTT. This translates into CASSEVGLSNQPQHF.

The DNA of the CDR3 is TGTGCCAGCAGCGACCGACAGGCAAACATTCAGTACTTC. This codes for CASSDRQANIQYF. The V and J genes are TRBV2 and TRBJ2-4; D is perhaps TRBD1 (6 bases). The CDR3 contains 13 residues. Per germline, CDR1 SNHLY and CDR2 FYNNEI. Trimming left V 6 bases short and J 6 bases short, with 12 bases between.

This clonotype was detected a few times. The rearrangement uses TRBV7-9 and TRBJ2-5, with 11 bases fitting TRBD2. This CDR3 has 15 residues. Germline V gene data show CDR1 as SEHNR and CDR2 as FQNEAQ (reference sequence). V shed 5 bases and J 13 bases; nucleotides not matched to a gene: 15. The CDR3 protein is CASSQFGTSGGHPYF. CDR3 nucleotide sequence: TGTGCCAGCAGCCAATTCGGAACTAGCGGGGGCCATCCGTACTTC.

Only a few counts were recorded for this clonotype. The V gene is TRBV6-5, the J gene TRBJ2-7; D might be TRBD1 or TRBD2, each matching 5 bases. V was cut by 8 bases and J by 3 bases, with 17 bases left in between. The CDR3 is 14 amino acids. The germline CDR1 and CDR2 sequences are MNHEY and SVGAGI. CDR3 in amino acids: CASASRGSYYEQYF. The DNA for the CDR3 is TGTGCCAGCGCCTCTCGGGGCAGTTACTACGAGCAGTACTTC.

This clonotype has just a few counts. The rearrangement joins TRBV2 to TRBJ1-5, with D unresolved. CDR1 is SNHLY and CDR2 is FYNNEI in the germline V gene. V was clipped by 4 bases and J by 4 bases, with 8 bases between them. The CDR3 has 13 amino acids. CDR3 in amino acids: CASSAMLNQPQHF. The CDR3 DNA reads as TGTGCCAGCAGTGCCATGTTAAATCAGCCCCAGCATTTT.

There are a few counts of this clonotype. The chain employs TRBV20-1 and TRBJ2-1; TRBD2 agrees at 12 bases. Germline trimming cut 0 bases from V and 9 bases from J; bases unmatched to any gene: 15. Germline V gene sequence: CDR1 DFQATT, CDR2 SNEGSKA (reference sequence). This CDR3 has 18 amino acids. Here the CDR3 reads CSARDYMTSGSAMGEQFF. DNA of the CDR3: TGCAGTGCTAGAGACTATATGACTAGCGGGAGTGCCATGGGTGAGCAGTTCTTC.

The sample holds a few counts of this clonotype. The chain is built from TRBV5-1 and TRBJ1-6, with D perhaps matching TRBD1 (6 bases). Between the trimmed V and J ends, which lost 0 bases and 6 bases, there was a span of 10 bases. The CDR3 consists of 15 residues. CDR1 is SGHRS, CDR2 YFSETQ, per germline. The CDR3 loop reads CASSLEQGPNSPLHF. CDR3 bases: TGCGCCAGCAGCTTGGAACAGGGCCCTAATTCACCCCTCCACTTT.